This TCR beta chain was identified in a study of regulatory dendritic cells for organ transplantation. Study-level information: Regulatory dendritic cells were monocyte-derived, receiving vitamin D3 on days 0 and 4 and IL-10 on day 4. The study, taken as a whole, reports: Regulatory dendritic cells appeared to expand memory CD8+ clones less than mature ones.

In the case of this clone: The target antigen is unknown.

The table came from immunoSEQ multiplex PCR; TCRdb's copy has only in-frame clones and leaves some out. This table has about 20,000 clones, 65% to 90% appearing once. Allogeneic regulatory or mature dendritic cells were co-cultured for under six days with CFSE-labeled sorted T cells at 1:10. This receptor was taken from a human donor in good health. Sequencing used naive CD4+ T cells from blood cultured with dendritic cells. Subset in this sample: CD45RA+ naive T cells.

The CDR3 is CASSRSVRSEAEAFF. CDR3 nucleotides: TGTGCCAGCAGTCGTAGCGTGAGAAGTGAAGCTGAAGCTTTCTTT. The chain carries TRBV6-5 and TRBJ1-1; D not certain. V lost 5 bases to trimming and J lost 6 bases, with 19 bases between them. The length of the CDR3 is 15 residues. Germline V CDR1 and CDR2: MNHEY, SVGAGI.